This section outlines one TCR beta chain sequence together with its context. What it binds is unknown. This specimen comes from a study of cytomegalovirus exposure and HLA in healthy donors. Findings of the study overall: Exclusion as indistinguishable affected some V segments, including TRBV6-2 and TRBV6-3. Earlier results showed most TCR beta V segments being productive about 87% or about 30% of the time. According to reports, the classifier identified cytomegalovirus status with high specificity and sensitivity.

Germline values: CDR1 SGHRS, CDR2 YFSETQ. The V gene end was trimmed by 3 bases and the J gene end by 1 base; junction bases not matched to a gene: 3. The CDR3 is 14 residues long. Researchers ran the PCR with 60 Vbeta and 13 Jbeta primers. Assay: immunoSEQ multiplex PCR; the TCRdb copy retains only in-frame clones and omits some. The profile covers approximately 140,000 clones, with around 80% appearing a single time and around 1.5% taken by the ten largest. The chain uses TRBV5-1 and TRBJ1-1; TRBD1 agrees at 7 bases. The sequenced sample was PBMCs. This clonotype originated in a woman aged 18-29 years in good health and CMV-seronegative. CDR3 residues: CASSWGQRNTEAFF. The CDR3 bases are TGCGCCAGCAGCTGGGGACAGAGGAACACTGAAGCTTTCTTT.